These T cell receptor beta chains were read from a single sample in a study of cytomegalovirus exposure and HLA in healthy donors. Some clones are missing from TCRdb's copy, which holds only in-frame ones; the method was immunoSEQ multiplex PCR. The table includes roughly 68,000 clones, around 74% detected once. Sequenced sample: PBMCs. These receptors were collected from a male donor in good health and CMV-seropositive. The CDR3 runs from the conserved cysteine through the conserved F or W. The order of the fields is D gene, J gene, clone size, V gene, CDR3 protein, CDR3 DNA. The D gene is left open where the match is weak. Clone size is given for some rows only: seen once, a few or many times, or a class if the clone is expanded.

-,TRBJ1-1,few,TRBV20-1,CSAYAIVEAFF,TGCAGTGCATATGCGATTGTTGAAGCTTTCTTT
TRBD1,TRBJ1-6,-,TRBV27,CASSLRTGMSNSPLHF,TGTGCCAGCAGTTTACGGACAGGGATGAGTAATTCACCCCTCCACTTT
-,TRBJ1-1,-,TRBV25-1,CASSEGQRPGAFF,TGTGCCAGCAGCGAGGGACAACGGCCCGGAGCTTTCTTT
TRBD1,TRBJ2-1,-,TRBV30,CAWTPDRGPNEQFF,TGTGCCTGGACCCCGGACAGGGGGCCCAATGAGCAGTTCTTC
TRBD1,TRBJ1-5,-,TRBV19,CASSIWTGMGYSNQPQHF,TGTGCCAGTAGTATATGGACAGGGATGGGCTATAGCAATCAGCCCCAGCATTTT
TRBD2,TRBJ2-1,once,TRBV19,CASSTQRGLYNEQFF,TGTGCCAGTAGTACCCAGCGGGGGCTCTACAATGAGCAGTTCTTC
-,TRBJ1-2,-,TRBV5-1,CASSLGQGRDYGYTF,TGCGCCAGCAGCTTGGGGCAGGGTCGGGACTATGGCTACACCTTC
TRBD1,TRBJ2-1,-,TRBV7-3,CASSLDRGGHNEQFF,TGTGCCAGCAGCTTAGACAGGGGTGGTCACAATGAGCAGTTCTTC
TRBD2,TRBJ2-3,-,TRBV18,CASSVTSGSKDTQYF,TGTGCCAGCTCAGTGACTAGCGGGTCTAAAGATACGCAGTATTTT
-,TRBJ1-4,-,TRBV6-1,CASSDCPSLLVDNEKLFF,TGTGCCAGCAGTGACTGTCCAAGTCTCCTAGTCGACAATGAAAAACTGTTTTTT
-,TRBJ1-2,-,TRBV19,CASTQVYGYTF,TGTGCCAGTACGCAGGTCTATGGCTACACCTTC
TRBD1,TRBJ1-3,-,TRBV28,CASSLFPSTGTRGNTIYF,TGTGCCAGCAGTTTATTCCCCTCGACAGGGACGAGAGGAAACACCATATATTTT
-,TRBJ1-1,-,TRBV5-1,CASSQSGSRGIEAFF,TGCGCCAGCAGCCAGAGCGGGTCCCGAGGCATTGAAGCTTTCTTT
-,TRBJ1-5,-,TRBV2,CASSDAGEFINQPQHF,TGTGCCAGCAGTGACGCAGGGGAATTTATCAATCAGCCCCAGCATTTT
-,TRBJ2-1,few,TRBV19,CASSTGRASEQFF,TGTGCCAGTAGTACCGGGCGGGCTAGTGAGCAGTTCTTC
-,TRBJ2-2,-,TRBV7-3,CASSYPPTGGELFF,TGTGCCAGCAGCTACCCTCCTACGGGCGGGGAGCTGTTTTTT
TRBD2,TRBJ2-3,few,TRBV4-2,CASSQSGTSSGTDTQYF,TGTGCCAGCAGCCAATCCGGGACTAGCTCTGGCACAGATACGCAGTATTTT
TRBD2,TRBJ2-5,once,TRBV5-1,CASSSGQGGLAGIQETQYF,TGCGCCAGCAGCTCGGGACAGGGCGGACTAGCGGGCATCCAAGAGACCCAGTACTTC
-,TRBJ2-2,-,TRBV7-2,CASSLLPARGGELFF,TGTGCCAGCAGTTTACTCCCCGCGCGGGGTGGGGAGCTGTTTTTT
-,TRBJ1-1,-,TRBV4-1,CASSRPTQGRDTEAFF,TGCGCCAGCAGCCGCCCGACGCAGGGCCGCGACACTGAAGCTTTCTTT
-,TRBJ2-7,-,TRBV7-2,CASSLGGGGSYEQYF,TGTGCCAGCAGCTTAGGTGGGGGCGGGTCCTACGAGCAGTACTTC
-,TRBJ1-2,-,TRBV12-5,CASGLWGGGYGYTF,TGTGCTAGTGGTTTGTGGGGGGGCGGGTATGGCTACACCTTC
-,TRBJ1-1,-,TRBV4-2,CASSQGYGITEAFF,TGTGCCAGCAGCCAAGGTTACGGTATCACTGAAGCTTTCTTT
TRBD2,TRBJ2-1,once,TRBV6-5,CASSYGGGVREQFF,TGTGCCAGCAGTTACGGCGGGGGGGTCCGGGAGCAGTTCTTC
TRBD1,TRBJ1-5,-,TRBV5-1,CASSLRQGPNQPQHF,TGCGCCAGCAGCTTGAGACAGGGCCCCAATCAGCCCCAGCATTTT
-,TRBJ1-3,few,TRBV5-1,CASRPRAGGAGNTIYF,TGCGCCAGCAGACCGCGAGCTGGGGGCGCCGGAAACACCATATATTTT
-,TRBJ2-7,few,TRBV4-3,CASSETDGTYEQYF,TGCGCCAGCAGCGAGACAGATGGAACCTACGAGCAGTACTTC
-,TRBJ1-2,few,TRBV28,CASSSGAARYYGYTF,TGTGCCAGCAGCTCAGGGGCCGCTAGATACTATGGCTACACCTTC
-,TRBJ1-5,-,TRBV6-5,CASSYRHLGQPQHF,TGTGCCAGCAGTTACCGTCACCTCGGTCAGCCCCAGCATTTT
TRBD1,TRBJ1-2,-,TRBV9,CASSADRGRLWGYTF,TGTGCCAGCAGCGCGGACAGGGGGCGCCTTTGGGGCTACACCTTC
-,TRBJ1-5,-,TRBV11-3,CASSHPRGGRPYNQPQHF,TGTGCCAGCAGCCATCCTCGGGGAGGCAGGCCCTACAATCAGCCCCAGCATTTT
TRBD1,TRBJ2-2,-,TRBV6-6,CASSYYGQGLTGELFF,TGTGCCAGCAGTTACTACGGACAGGGACTCACCGGGGAGCTGTTTTTT